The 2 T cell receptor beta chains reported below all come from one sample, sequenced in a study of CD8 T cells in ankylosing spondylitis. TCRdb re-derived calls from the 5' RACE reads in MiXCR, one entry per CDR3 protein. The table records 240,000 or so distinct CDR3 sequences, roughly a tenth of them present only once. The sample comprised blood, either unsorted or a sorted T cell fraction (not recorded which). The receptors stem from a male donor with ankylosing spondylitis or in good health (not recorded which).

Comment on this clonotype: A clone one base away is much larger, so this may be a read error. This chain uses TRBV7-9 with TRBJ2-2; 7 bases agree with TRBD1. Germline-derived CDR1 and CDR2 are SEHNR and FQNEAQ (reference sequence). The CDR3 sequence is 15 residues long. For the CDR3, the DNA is TGTGCCAACAGCCGGGACAGACTTTACACCGGGGAGCTGTTTTTT. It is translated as CANSRDRLYTGELFF. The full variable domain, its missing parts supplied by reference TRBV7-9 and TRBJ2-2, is DTGVSQNPRHKITKRGQNVTFRCDPISEHNRLYWYRQTLGQGPEFLTYFQNEAQLEKSRLLSDRFSAERPKGSFSTLEIQRTEQGDSAMYLCANSRDRLYTGELFFGEGSRLTVL.

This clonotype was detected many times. The CDR3 DNA reads TGTGCCAGCAGCTTAGGACTCGGCATGGGTTCACCCCTCCACTTT. This gives the protein CASSLGLGMGSPLHF. The chain combines TRBV7-9 with TRBJ1-6; unclear D gene. Trimming left V 1 base short and J 9 bases short, with 13 bases between. Germline V CDR1 and CDR2: SEHNR, FQNEAQ (reference sequence). The CDR3 is 15 residues long. Filled out from reference TRBV7-9 and TRBJ1-6, the complete variable domain reads DTGVSQNPRHKITKRGQNVTFRCDPISEHNRLYWYRQTLGQGPEFLTYFQNEAQLEKSRLLSDRFSAERPKGSFSTLEIQRTEQGDSAMYLCASSLGLGMGSPLHFGNGTRLTVT.